The T cell receptor beta chain under discussion was sequenced for a study of post-analysis software for immune sequencing data. Study at large: Relapsing-remitting, secondary progressive and progressive-relapsing multiple sclerosis were all included among the disease courses. Study-wide results and caveats: Compared with controls, patients had more of 4 or 5 TRBV segments, including TRBV5-6, TRBV5-1 and TRBV20-1. Under the F measure, samples that were prepared in one batch clustered strongly together.

The library was made from cDNA and included unique molecular identifiers. The yield from roughly 1 to 10 million T cells was roughly 500,000 cDNA molecules in total. TCRdb re-analysed the PCR reads in MiXCR, keeping a single row per CDR3 protein. Seen here are about 540,000 distinct CDR3 sequences, around 36% observed once, and the top ten hold about 6%. Germline values: CDR1 SGHDT, CDR2 YYEEEE. CDR3 size: 15 residues. In this sample, this clonotype turned up a few times. Antigen: not known. A junction boundary mismatches the germline segment, possibly from a read error. This chain uses TRBV5-6 with TRBJ1-1; 9 nucleotides line up with TRBD1. This TCR came from a girl between 2 and 17 years old with multiple sclerosis. Sequenced material: blood. CDR3 bases: TGTGCCAGCAGCTCGGGGGGGACAGGGTCGGCTGAGGCTTTCTTT. It specifies CASSSGGTGSAEAFF.